This T cell receptor beta chain was sequenced for a study of T cell changes during pregnancy in multiple sclerosis. The assay was immunoSEQ multiplex PCR, and TCRdb's table has in-frame clones only and misses some. The table has tens of thousands of clones, around 92% seen once. CDR1 and CDR2 from the germline V gene are SGDLS and YYNGEE. The CDR3 has 15 amino acids. V gave up 0 bases and J gave up 5 bases, with 14 bases separating them. This TCR was recovered from a female donor with multiple sclerosis, enrolled in a pregnancy study. This chain connects TRBV9 to TRBJ1-1, with D tentatively TRBD1 (6 bases). This specimen consisted of CD4+ T cells from peripheral blood mononuclear cells, obtained after pregnancy. The CDR3: CASSVGPGGLTEAFF. In DNA, the CDR3 is TGTGCCAGCAGCGTAGGTCCGGGGGGCTTAACTGAAGCTTTCTTT.